These 22 T cell receptor beta chains came from one sample sequenced in a study of shared clonotypes between healthy human individuals. TCRdb's copy holds only in-frame clones and misses some; the assay was immunoSEQ multiplex PCR. Of under 1,100,000 clones in the sample, about four fifths were seen once. Material: memory CD4+ T cells from PBMCs. The subset: CD45RA-negative fraction. These receptor sequences come from a man in his late teens or twenties in good health. Some clones in this sample may be carry-over from other donors' samples.

The V call is TRBV4-1, the J call TRBJ2-7, with 12 bases identical to TRBD2. Germline values: CDR1 MGHRA, CDR2 YSYEKL. There are 17 residues in the CDR3. V dropped 1 base and J dropped 4; count of bases not matched to a gene: 8. The CDR3 DNA reads TGCGCCAGCAGCCAAGCTAGCGGGAGGGATAGTGGATACGAGCAGTACTTC. It translates to CASSQASGRDSGYEQYF.

A few counts support this clone. The genes are TRBV9 and TRBJ1-4, with 10 bases that match TRBD1. Germline values: CDR1 SGDLS, CDR2 YYNGEE. The length of the CDR3 is 16 residues. J lost 6 bases, V lost 0 bases, and 5 bases had no gene match. The CDR3 nucleotides read TGTGCCAGCAGCGTAGCTGGGGGACAGGGGTATGAAAAACTGTTTTTT. Protein: CASSVAGGQGYEKLFF.

The V call is TRBV28, the J call TRBJ2-7, with D tentatively TRBD2 (5 bases). Trimming shortened V by 2 bases and J by 4 bases, and 9 bases separated the two germline ends. Germline V gives CDR1 MDHEN, CDR2 SYDVKM. The CDR3 runs to 13 residues. The DNA for the CDR3 is TGTGCCAGCAGTTTAGTGGGAGCATACGAGCAGTACTTC. It translates to CASSLVGAYEQYF.

This clone was recorded once. The chain carries TRBV15 and TRBJ1-2; 7 nucleotides line up with TRBD1. V lost 1 base to trimming and J lost 7 bases; unmatched junction nucleotides: 9. Germline V CDR1 and CDR2: LNHNV, YYDKDF (reference sequence). CDR3 length: 15 amino acids. This chain's CDR3 is CATSRVGTVAGGYTF. The CDR3 coding sequence is TGTGCCACCAGCAGAGTTGGGACAGTCGCGGGTGGCTACACCTTC. Based on the CDR3 plus reference TRBV15 and TRBJ1-2, the full variable domain is DAMVIQNPRYQVTQFGKPVTLSCSQTLNHNVMYWYQQKSSQAPKLLFHYYDKDFNNEADTPDNFQSRRPNTSFCFLDIRSPGLGDTAMYLCATSRVGTVAGGYTFGSGTRLTVV.

J is TRBJ2-5 and V is TRBV28, with a weak D call TRBD1 (8 bases). CDR1 and CDR2 from the germline V gene are MDHEN and SYDVKM. The CDR3 loop spans 14 amino acids. The ends were cut back, 3 bases at V and 5 bases at J, with 13 bases in the middle. CDR3 protein: CASSFGGDRETQYF. The CDR3, as DNA: TGTGCCAGCAGTTTTGGGGGGGACAGGGAGACCCAGTACTTC.

The rearrangement uses TRBV11-2 and TRBJ2-7; 8 bases line up with TRBD2. The CDR3 totals 12 residues. V dropped 6 bases and J dropped 6; count of bases not matched to a gene: 4. Germline V gene sequence: CDR1 SGHAT, CDR2 FQNNGV. The CDR3 DNA sequence: TGTGCCAGCAGACTACGGGGGGGCGAGCAGTACTTC. As protein: CASRLRGGEQYF.

This clone came up a few times. The V gene is TRBV2, the J gene TRBJ1-1, with TRBD1 as a possible D gene (6 bases). The CDR3 totals 13 residues. From germline, CDR1 is SNHLY and CDR2 FYNNEI. V was shortened by 6 bases and J by 4 bases, with 12 bases between the two germline ends. Here the CDR3 reads CASRATGFTEAFF. CDR3 DNA: TGTGCCAGCAGAGCGACAGGTTTCACTGAAGCTTTCTTT.

Note on this clone: This sample includes further DNA sequences coding for the same CDR3. CDR3 sequence (DNA): TGCGCCAGCAGCTTGGGGCTAGCGGGAGAGGTAGAGCAGTTCTTC. This encodes CASSLGLAGEVEQFF. The J gene is TRBJ2-1, the V gene TRBV5-1, with 10 positions matching TRBD2. The CDR3 is made up of 15 amino acids. J was trimmed by 10 bases and V by 0 bases; bases with no gene match: 7. Germline-derived CDR1 and CDR2 are SGHRS and YFSETQ. The complete variable domain, with remaining parts taken from reference TRBV5-1 and TRBJ2-1, reads KAGVTQTPRYLIKTRGQQVTLSCSPISGHRSVSWYQQTPGQGLQFLFEYFSETQRNKGNFPGRFSGRQFSNSRSEMNVSTLELGDSALYLCASSLGLAGEVEQFFGPGTRLTVL.

The chain joins TRBV5-1 to TRBJ2-2; D not certain. The germline CDR1 and CDR2 sequences are SGHRS and YFSETQ. V was clipped by 7 bases and J by 1 base, with 11 bases between them. CDR3 size: 14 residues. The CDR3 DNA sequence: TGCGCCAGCCGAAGGGCCTTGAACACCGGGGAGCTGTTTTTT. Residues: CASRRALNTGELFF.

The rearrangement joins TRBV7-7 to TRBJ2-7; TRBD2 matches at 8 bases. The CDR3 consists of 13 residues. The V gene end was trimmed by 4 bases and the J gene end by 4 bases; junction bases not matched to a gene: 3. Germline CDR1 is SSHAT and CDR2 is FNYEAQ (reference sequence). The CDR3 reads CASSSGLDYEQYF. The CDR3 DNA is TGTGCCAGCAGCTCGGGACTAGATTACGAGCAGTACTTC.

The V and J genes are TRBV5-6 and TRBJ1-1; 9 bases fit TRBD1. The CDR3 is 15 amino acids. J was trimmed by 7 bases and V by 4 bases; bases with no gene match: 11. Per the germline V gene, CDR1 is SGHDT and CDR2 is YYEEEE. In DNA form, the CDR3 reads TGTGCCAGCAGCCCGGACAGGGGTCGAGCTTTTGAAGCTTTCTTT. It translates to CASSPDRGRAFEAFF.

This clone was recorded only once. This rearrangement joins TRBV7-9 to TRBJ2-6, with TRBD1 matching over 10 bases. The CDR3 consists of 17 residues. In germline, CDR1 is SEHNR, CDR2 FQNEAQ (reference sequence). J was trimmed by 2 bases and V by 4 bases; bases with no gene match: 5. The CDR3 nucleotides read TGTGCCAGCAGCTCCAGACAGGGGGCCCCTGGGGCCAACGTCCTGACTTTC. Translated: CASSSRQGAPGANVLTF. The whole variable domain, filled in from reference TRBV7-9 and TRBJ2-6, reads DTGVSQNPRHKITKRGQNVTFRCDPISEHNRLYWYRQTLGQGPEFLTYFQNEAQLEKSRLLSDRFSAERPKGSFSTLEIQRTEQGDSAMYLCASSSRQGAPGANVLTFGAGSRLTVL.

This clone was recorded a few times. The rearrangement uses TRBV5-5 and TRBJ1-5; D not resolved. The germline CDR1 and CDR2 sequences are SGHKS and YYEKEE (reference sequence). Trimming shortened V by 4 bases and J by 5 bases, and 10 bases separated the two germline ends. The CDR3 sequence is 13 residues long. The CDR3 protein is CASSQTGYQPQHF. Here the CDR3 DNA reads TGTGCCAGCAGCCAGACTGGTTATCAGCCCCAGCATTTT.

This clone was detected only a few times. The chain couples TRBV14 to TRBJ1-2, with D perhaps matching TRBD1 (6 bases). Germline-derived CDR1 and CDR2 are SGHDN and FVKESK. The CDR3 spans 15 residues. V gave up 6 bases and J gave up 5 bases, with 19 bases separating them. CDR3 amino acids: CASSFGRGERYGYTF. DNA of the CDR3: TGTGCCAGCAGTTTCGGAAGGGGGGAACGATATGGCTACACCTTC.

This chain links TRBV28 with TRBJ2-7; TRBD2 is a possible D gene (5 bases). The CDR3 covers 14 residues. CDR1 and CDR2 (germline): MDHEN, SYDVKM. The V and J ends lost 3 bases and 3 bases respectively, with 12 bases between them. The CDR3 here is CASSFSGNFYEQYF. The CDR3 bases are TGTGCCAGCAGTTTCTCCGGGAACTTCTACGAGCAGTACTTC.

As for this clone: Other DNA sequences from this sample encode an identical CDR3 as well. The chain uses TRBV5-1 and TRBJ1-1, with a possible D match to TRBD1 (5 bases). Germline V lookup: CDR1 SGHRS, CDR2 YFSETQ. V lost 4 bases and J lost 0, with 10 bases in between. This CDR3 has 14 residues. As DNA, the CDR3 is TGCGCCAGCAGCCTGACAGTAATGAACACTGAAGCTTTCTTT. It is translated as CASSLTVMNTEAFF.

This chain uses TRBV27 with TRBJ1-4, with TRBD1 identical over 11 bases. Germline CDR1 reads MNHEY; CDR2 reads SMNVEV (reference sequence). Trimming removed 4 bases from V and 7 bases from J; junction bases left unmatched: 8. The CDR3 sequence is 16 residues long. The CDR3, as DNA: TGTGCCAGCAGTTACGGGGCGGGGACAGGGGGTGAAAAACTGTTTTTT. Translation gives CASSYGAGTGGEKLFF.

The rearrangement joins TRBV7-6 to TRBJ2-3; D gene unclear. CDR3 size: 15 residues. Germline CDR1 and CDR2: SGHVS and FNYEAQ. Trimming left V 5 bases short and J 2 bases short, with 14 bases between. The CDR3 region has the DNA TGTGCCAGCAGCCACCTCAGTGGGGTCACAGATACGCAGTATTTT. This codes for CASSHLSGVTDTQYF.

This chain uses TRBV6-1 with TRBJ2-4; D possibly matches TRBD1 or TRBD2 (5 bases each). This CDR3 comprises 15 residues. Trimming removed 4 bases at V and 3 bases at J, with 13 bases between. Germline loops: CDR1 MNHNS, CDR2 SASEGT. DNA for the CDR3: TGTGCCAGCAGTGCCTGGGATGGGGGCAAAAACATTCAGTACTTC. Translation: CASSAWDGGKNIQYF.

This clone was recorded at least ten times. The chain uses TRBV2 and TRBJ1-1; no clear D gene. The CDR3 is made up of 13 amino acids. Germline V lookup: CDR1 SNHLY, CDR2 FYNNEI. Trimming pared 2 bases from V and 0 bases from J, leaving 4 bases between. CDR3 region: CASSEYMNTEAFF. The CDR3 bases are TGTGCCAGCAGTGAATATATGAACACTGAAGCTTTCTTT.

This clone came up a few times. The V gene is TRBV14, the J gene TRBJ1-1; possible D gene TRBD1, 5 bases. The CDR3 totals 14 residues. The V end lost 5 bases, the J end lost 11 bases, and 21 bases lay between the germline ends. Germline loops: CDR1 SGHDN, CDR2 FVKESK. CDR3 protein: CASSADNRGFKAFF. Here the CDR3 DNA reads TGTGCCAGCAGCGCGGACAATCGGGGCTTTAAGGCTTTCTTT.

Of note for this clone: Other DNA sequences in the sample encode the same CDR3. The CDR3 DNA sequence: TGTGCCAGCAGGCCTCCGGGCTACGAGCAGTACTTC. This encodes CASRPPGYEQYF. The rearrangement joins TRBV6-6 to TRBJ2-7; D is unresolved. Germline-derived CDR1 and CDR2 are MNHNY and SVGAGI (reference sequence). With 6 bases removed from V and 3 bases from J, the gap between germline ends came to 9 bases. The CDR3 totals 12 residues.